These 14 T cell receptor beta chains originate from one sample sequenced in a study of control samples from healthy donors and cancer patients. TCRdb's copy holds only in-frame clones and misses some; the assay was immunoSEQ multiplex PCR. The top ten hold just under 6.5% of the sample, which has roughly 450,000 clones, more than 80% seen once. The sample consisted of PBMCs. The receptor set was obtained from a man aged 35-49 years with head and neck cancer.

This chain joins TRBV25-1 and TRBJ2-1, with D maybe TRBD2 (5 bases). Trimming left V 4 bases short and J 6 bases short, with 13 bases between. The CDR3 spans 14 residues. From germline, CDR1 is MGHDK and CDR2 SYGVNS. CDR3 in DNA: TGTGCCAGCAGTGCGGGAAGAAAGGTCAATGAGCAGTTCTTC. It is translated as CASSAGRKVNEQFF. Full variable domain (remainder filled in from reference TRBV25-1 and TRBJ2-1): EADIYQTPRYLVIGTGKKITLECSQTMGHDKMYWYQQDPGMELHLIHYSYGVNSTEKGDLSSESTVSRIRTEHFPLTLESARPSHTSQYLCASSAGRKVNEQFFGPGTRLTVL.

The V and J genes are TRBV5-1 and TRBJ2-1; 13 nucleotides match TRBD2. Looked up from germline, CDR1 is SGHRS and CDR2 is YFSETQ. Trimming took 2 bases from V and 0 from J; bases not matched to a gene: 8. This CDR3 is 19 amino acids long. CDR3 in amino acids: CASSLSTSGGASSYNEQFF. CDR3 coding DNA: TGCGCCAGCAGCTTATCCACTAGCGGGGGGGCTAGCTCCTACAATGAGCAGTTCTTC. The full variable domain, rest sourced from reference TRBV5-1 and TRBJ2-1, is KAGVTQTPRYLIKTRGQQVTLSCSPISGHRSVSWYQQTPGQGLQFLFEYFSETQRNKGNFPGRFSGRQFSNSRSEMNVSTLELGDSALYLCASSLSTSGGASSYNEQFFGPGTRLTVL.

The chain joins TRBV6-5 to TRBJ1-2; D is unresolved. The germline CDR1 and CDR2 sequences are MNHEY and SVGAGI. V lost 2 bases to trimming and J lost 1 base, with 11 bases between them. The CDR3 is 15 amino acids. The CDR3 is CASSYALGDNYGYTF. In DNA, the CDR3 is TGTGCCAGCAGTTACGCCCTTGGCGATAACTATGGCTACACCTTC.

A note on this clone: Other DNA sequences in the sample encode the same CDR3. V gene TRBV5-1 combines with J gene TRBJ1-3; D not resolved. The CDR3 length is 14 residues. The V gene lost 0 bases and the J gene lost 1 base, with 5 bases spanning the gap. Germline V lookup: CDR1 SGHRS, CDR2 YFSETQ. Here the CDR3 reads CASSLEGSGNTIYF. Written as DNA, the CDR3 is TGCGCCAGCAGCTTGGAAGGATCTGGAAACACCATATATTTT.

CDR3 in amino acids: CASSELRGRDEQYF. CDR3 DNA: TGTGCCAGCAGTGAATTAAGGGGACGGGACGAGCAGTACTTC. V and J are TRBV25-1 and TRBJ2-7; D is tentatively TRBD1 or TRBD2 (5 bases each). Germline loops: CDR1 MGHDK, CDR2 SYGVNS. Trimming pared 1 base from V and 5 bases from J, leaving 12 bases between. This CDR3 is built from 14 residues.

For this clone: Compared with germline, one end of the junction differs, possibly owing to a read error. This chain connects TRBV28 to TRBJ1-4, with a possible D match to TRBD1 (6 bases). Germline CDR1 reads MDHEN; CDR2 reads SYDVKM. The CDR3 runs to 16 residues. CDR3 residues: CAGSRITGQANEKLFF. CDR3 nucleotides: TGTGCCGGCAGCCGCATCACAGGGCAAGCTAATGAAAAACTGTTTTTT.

This chain joins TRBV9 and TRBJ2-1, with no clear D. The V and J ends lost 4 bases and 6 bases respectively, with 20 bases between them. This CDR3 is 16 amino acids long. Germline V lookup: CDR1 SGDLS, CDR2 YYNGEE. The CDR3 bases are TGTGCCAGCAGCCCCACCCTTATCCAGAGTTTCAATGAGCAGTTCTTC. Protein product: CASSPTLIQSFNEQFF.

In DNA form, the CDR3 reads TGTGCCAGCAGCAAAGGTAGCGGGAGTTACAATGAGCAGTTCTTC. Translating it yields CASSKGSGSYNEQFF. J is TRBJ2-1 and V is TRBV21-1; TRBD2, as called in the table, went unchecked against the DNA. TRBV21-1 is listed as a pseudogene. The CDR3 is 15 amino acids.

This clone was observed a handful of times. Additional DNA sequences in this sample encode the identical CDR3. The chain uses TRBV19 and TRBJ2-7; no reliable D call. The CDR3 runs 12 residues. Trimming took off 1 base at V and 3 bases at J, with 4 bases between the two ends. Germline V gene sequence: CDR1 LNHDA, CDR2 SQIVND (reference sequence). The CDR3 region is CASSIAGYEQYF. The CDR3 nucleotides read TGTGCCAGTAGTATAGCGGGCTACGAGCAGTACTTC.

A note on this clone: At one end, the junction sequence differs from germline, possibly due to a read error. The gene calls are TRBV14 and TRBJ1-4; D may be TRBD1 (6 bases). Germline assignment: CDR1 SGHDN and CDR2 FVKESK. The CDR3 is 14 residues long. The CDR3 nucleotides are TGTGCCAGCAGCGAAGAAGGGGGGAGAGAAAAACTGTTTTTT. This sequence encodes CASSEEGGREKLFF.

The table lists this clone with a count of one. This chain links TRBV19 with TRBJ1-5, with D possibly TRBD1 on 5 matching bases. Germline CDR1 and CDR2: LNHDA and SQIVND (reference sequence). The length of the CDR3 is 12 residues. V was pared by 5 bases and J by 7 bases, with 9 bases between. The CDR3 loop reads CASSARDQPQHF. DNA of the CDR3: TGTGCCAGTAGTGCGAGGGACCAGCCCCAGCATTTT.

The V call is TRBV3-1 (or the pseudogene TRBV3-2), the J call TRBJ2-7, with 8 bases fitting TRBD2. The CDR3 is 14 amino acids. V lost 0 bases to trimming and J lost 9 bases; unmatched junction nucleotides: 7. Per the germline V gene, CDR1 is LGHDT and CDR2 is YNNKEL (reference sequence). The DNA for the CDR3 is TGTGCCAGCAGCCAAGATAGGGCGGGAGGTCGGCAGTACTTC. Translation: CASSQDRAGGRQYF.

The rearrangement links TRBV10-1 to TRBJ2-1, with 9 bases identical to TRBD2. Trimming took 3 bases from V and 3 from J; bases not matched to a gene: 6. Germline V gene lookup returns CDR1 WNHNN and CDR2 SYGVQD (reference sequence). This CDR3 has 16 residues. The CDR3 reads CASSDILAGNYNEQFF. The CDR3 nucleotides read TGCGCCAGCAGTGACATCCTAGCGGGGAACTACAATGAGCAGTTCTTC.

The chain links TRBV7-9 to TRBJ1-1; D not resolved. Germline CDR1 is SEHNR and CDR2 is FQNEAQ (reference sequence). The CDR3 loop spans 14 amino acids. Trimming removed 2 bases at V and 3 bases at J, with 10 bases between. The CDR3 region has the DNA TGTGCCAGCAGCTTATTTAGGAGAGACACTGAAGCTTTCTTT. Its protein product is CASSLFRRDTEAFF.